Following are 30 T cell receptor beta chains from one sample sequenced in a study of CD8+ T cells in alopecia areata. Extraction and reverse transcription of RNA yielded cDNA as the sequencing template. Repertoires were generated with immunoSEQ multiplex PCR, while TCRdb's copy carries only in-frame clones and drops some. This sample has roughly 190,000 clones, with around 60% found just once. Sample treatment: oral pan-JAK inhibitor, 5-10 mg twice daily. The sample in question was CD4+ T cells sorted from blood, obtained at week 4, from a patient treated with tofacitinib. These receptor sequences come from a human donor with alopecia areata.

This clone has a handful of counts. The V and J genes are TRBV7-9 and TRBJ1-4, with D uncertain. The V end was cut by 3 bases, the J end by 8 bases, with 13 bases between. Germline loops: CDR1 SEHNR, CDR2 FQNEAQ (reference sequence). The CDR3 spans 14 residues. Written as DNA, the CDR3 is TGTGCCAGCAGCTTGGCTCCCGCGAGCGAAAAACTGTTTTTT. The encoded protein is CASSLAPASEKLFF.

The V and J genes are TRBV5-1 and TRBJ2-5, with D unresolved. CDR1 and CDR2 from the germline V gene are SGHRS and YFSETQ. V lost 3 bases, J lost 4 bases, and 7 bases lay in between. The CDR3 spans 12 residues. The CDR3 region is CASSSEGETQYF. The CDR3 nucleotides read TGCGCCAGCAGCTCCGAAGGAGAGACCCAGTACTTC.

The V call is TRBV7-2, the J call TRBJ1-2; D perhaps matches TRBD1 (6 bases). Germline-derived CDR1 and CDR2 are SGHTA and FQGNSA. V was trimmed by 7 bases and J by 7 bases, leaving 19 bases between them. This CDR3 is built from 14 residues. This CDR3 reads CASNSGGPLGGYTF. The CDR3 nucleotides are TGTGCCAGCAACTCCGGGGGGCCCCTGGGTGGCTACACCTTC. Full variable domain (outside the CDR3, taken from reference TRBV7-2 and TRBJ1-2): GAGVSQSPSNKVTEKGKDVELRCDPISGHTALYWYRQSLGQGLEFLIYFQGNSAPDKSGLPSDRFSAERTGGSVSTLTIQRTQQEDSAVYLCASNSGGPLGGYTFGSGTRLTVV.

CDR3 in amino acids: CAWSGDLNTEAFF. In nucleotides, the CDR3 is TGTGCCTGGAGTGGGGACCTGAACACTGAAGCTTTCTTT. V gene TRBV30 combines with J gene TRBJ1-1; D possibly corresponds to TRBD1 (5 bases). The V gene lost 1 base and the J gene lost 0 bases, with 6 bases spanning the gap. Germline lookup yields CDR1 GTSNPN and CDR2 SVGIG (reference sequence). This CDR3 is built from 13 residues.

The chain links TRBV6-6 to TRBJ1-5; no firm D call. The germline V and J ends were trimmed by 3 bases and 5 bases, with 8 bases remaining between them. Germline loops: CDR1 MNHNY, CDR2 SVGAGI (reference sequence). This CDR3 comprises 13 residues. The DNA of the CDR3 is TGTGCCAGCAGTTATGGGGAGTATCAGCCCCAGCATTTT. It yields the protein CASSYGEYQPQHF.

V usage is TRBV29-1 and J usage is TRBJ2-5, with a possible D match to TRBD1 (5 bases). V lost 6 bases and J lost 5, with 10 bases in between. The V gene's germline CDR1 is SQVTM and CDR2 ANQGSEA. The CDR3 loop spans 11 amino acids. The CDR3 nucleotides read TGCAGCGTATTGAAGGGGGAGACCCAGTACTTC. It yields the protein CSVLKGETQYF.

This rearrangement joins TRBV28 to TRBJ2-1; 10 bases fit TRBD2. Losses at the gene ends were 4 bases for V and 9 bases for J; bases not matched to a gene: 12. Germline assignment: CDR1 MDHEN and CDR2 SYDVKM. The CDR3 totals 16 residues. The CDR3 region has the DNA TGTGCCAGCAGTTCACCTTCTAGCGGGAGCGGGGGTGAGCAGTTCTTC. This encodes CASSSPSSGSGGEQFF.

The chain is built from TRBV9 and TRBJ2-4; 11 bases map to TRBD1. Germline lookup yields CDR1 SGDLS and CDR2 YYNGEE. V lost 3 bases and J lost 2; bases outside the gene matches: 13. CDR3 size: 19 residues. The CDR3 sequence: CASSAGPGQGVGSKNIQYF. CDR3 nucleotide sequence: TGTGCCAGCAGCGCGGGGCCGGGACAGGGGGTCGGATCCAAAAACATTCAGTACTTC.

CDR3 in amino acids: CATSRDNGQETQYF. As DNA, the CDR3 is TGTGCCACCAGCAGAGATAACGGCCAAGAGACCCAGTACTTC. The V call is TRBV15, the J call TRBJ2-5; D gene uncertain. V was pared by 0 bases and J by 1 base, with 6 bases between. The CDR3 sequence is 14 residues long. The germline V gene has CDR1 LNHNV and CDR2 YYDKDF (reference sequence).

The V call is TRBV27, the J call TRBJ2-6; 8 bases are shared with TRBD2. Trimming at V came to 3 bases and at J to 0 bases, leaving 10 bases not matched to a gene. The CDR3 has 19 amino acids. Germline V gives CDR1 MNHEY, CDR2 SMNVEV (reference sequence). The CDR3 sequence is CASSFLSGRKSSGANVLTF. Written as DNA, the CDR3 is TGTGCCAGCAGTTTCTTGAGCGGGAGAAAAAGCTCTGGGGCCAACGTCCTGACTTTC.

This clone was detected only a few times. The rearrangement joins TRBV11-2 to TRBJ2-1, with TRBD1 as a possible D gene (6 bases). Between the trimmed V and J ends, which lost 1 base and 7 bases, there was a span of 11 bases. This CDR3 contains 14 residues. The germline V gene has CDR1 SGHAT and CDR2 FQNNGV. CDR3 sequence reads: CASSLVGRGNEQFF. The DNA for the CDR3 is TGTGCCAGCAGCTTAGTGGGTAGGGGGAATGAGCAGTTCTTC.

CDR3 DNA sequence: TGCGCCAGCAGCCAAGACGTGTGGAGCGGAGCCCCGAGAGATACGCAGTATTTT. Residues: CASSQDVWSGAPRDTQYF. J is TRBJ2-3 and V is TRBV4-1; TRBD2 is a possible D gene (5 bases). The CDR3 has 18 residues. With 0 bases removed from V and 5 bases from J, the gap between germline ends came to 21 bases. Germline values: CDR1 MGHRA, CDR2 YSYEKL.

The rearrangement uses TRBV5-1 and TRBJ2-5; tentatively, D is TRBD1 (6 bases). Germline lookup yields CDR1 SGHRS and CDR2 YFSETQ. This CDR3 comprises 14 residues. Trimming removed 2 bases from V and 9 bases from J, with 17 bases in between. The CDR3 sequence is CASSFREGDRAQYF. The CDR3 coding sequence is TGCGCCAGCAGCTTCCGAGAGGGGGATCGGGCCCAGTACTTC.

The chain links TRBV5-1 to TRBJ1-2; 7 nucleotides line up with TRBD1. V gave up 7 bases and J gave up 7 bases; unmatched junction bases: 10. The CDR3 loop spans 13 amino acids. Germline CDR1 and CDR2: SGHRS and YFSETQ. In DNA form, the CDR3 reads TGCGCCAGCTCGGCAGGGGGAGGATTTGGCTACACCTTC. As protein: CASSAGGGFGYTF.

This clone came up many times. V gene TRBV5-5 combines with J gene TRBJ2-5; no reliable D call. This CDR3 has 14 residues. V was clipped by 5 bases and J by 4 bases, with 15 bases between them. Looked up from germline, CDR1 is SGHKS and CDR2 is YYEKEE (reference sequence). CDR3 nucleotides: TGTGCCAGCAGATATACCTCGTTGGGAGAGACCCAGTACTTC. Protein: CASRYTSLGETQYF.

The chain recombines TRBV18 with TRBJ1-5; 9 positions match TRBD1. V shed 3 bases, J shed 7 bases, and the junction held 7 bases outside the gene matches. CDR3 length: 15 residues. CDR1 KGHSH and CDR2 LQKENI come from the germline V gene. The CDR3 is CASSPGTGPYQPQHF. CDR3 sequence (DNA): TGTGCCAGCTCACCTGGGACAGGGCCCTACCAGCCCCAGCATTTT.

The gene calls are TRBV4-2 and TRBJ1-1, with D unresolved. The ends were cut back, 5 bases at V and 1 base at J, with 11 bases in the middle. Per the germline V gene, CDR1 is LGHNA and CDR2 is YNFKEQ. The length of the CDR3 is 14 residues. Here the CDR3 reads CASSSGRGNTEAFF. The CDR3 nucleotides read TGTGCCAGCAGCTCCGGGCGGGGGAACACTGAAGCTTTCTTT.

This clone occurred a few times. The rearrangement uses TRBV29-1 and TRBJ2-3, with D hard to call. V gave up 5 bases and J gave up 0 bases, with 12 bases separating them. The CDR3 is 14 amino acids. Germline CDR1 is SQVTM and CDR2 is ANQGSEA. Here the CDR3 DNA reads TGCAGCGTTTTTGCCCTGTCTAGCACAGATACGCAGTATTTT. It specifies CSVFALSSTDTQYF.

CDR3 loop: CASSPRGEQFF. CDR3 nucleotide sequence: TGTGCCAGCAGCCCGCGAGGTGAGCAGTTCTTC. The chain joins TRBV7-9 to TRBJ2-1; D is uncertain. V was shortened by 5 bases and J by 9 bases, with 8 bases between the two germline ends. Germline-derived CDR1 and CDR2 are SEHNR and FQNEAQ (reference sequence). The CDR3 runs 11 residues.

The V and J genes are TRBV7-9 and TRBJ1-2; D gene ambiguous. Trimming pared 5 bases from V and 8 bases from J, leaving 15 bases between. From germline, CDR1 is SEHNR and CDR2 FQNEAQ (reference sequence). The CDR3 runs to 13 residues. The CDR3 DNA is TGTGCCAGCAGCGAGGACCCTGCCGGGGGCTACACCTTC. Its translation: CASSEDPAGGYTF.

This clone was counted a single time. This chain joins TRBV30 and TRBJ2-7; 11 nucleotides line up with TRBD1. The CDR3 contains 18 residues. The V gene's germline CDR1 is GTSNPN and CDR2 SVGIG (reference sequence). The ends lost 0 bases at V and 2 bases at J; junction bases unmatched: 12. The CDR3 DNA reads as TGTGCCTGGAGTGTACTGGGGGGGAGGGACAGGGGGACCTACGAGCAGTACTTC. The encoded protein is CAWSVLGGRDRGTYEQYF.

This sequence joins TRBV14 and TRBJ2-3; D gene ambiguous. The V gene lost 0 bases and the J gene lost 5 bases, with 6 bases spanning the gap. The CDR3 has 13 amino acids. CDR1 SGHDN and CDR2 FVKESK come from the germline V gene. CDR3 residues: CASSQDLGDTQYF. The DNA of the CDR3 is TGTGCCAGCAGCCAAGATCTAGGAGATACGCAGTATTTT.

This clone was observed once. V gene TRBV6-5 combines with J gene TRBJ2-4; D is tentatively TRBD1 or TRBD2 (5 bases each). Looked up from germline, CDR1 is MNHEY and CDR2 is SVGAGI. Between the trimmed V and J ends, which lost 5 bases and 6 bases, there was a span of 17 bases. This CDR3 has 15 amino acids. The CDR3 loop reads CASSRGQGFGNIQYF. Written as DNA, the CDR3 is TGTGCCAGCAGTCGGGGCCAGGGCTTTGGAAACATTCAGTACTTC.

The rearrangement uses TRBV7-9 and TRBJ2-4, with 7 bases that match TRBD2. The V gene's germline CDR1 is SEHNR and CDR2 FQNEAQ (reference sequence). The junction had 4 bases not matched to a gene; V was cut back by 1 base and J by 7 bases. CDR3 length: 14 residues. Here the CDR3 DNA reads TGTGCCAGCAGCTTAGGGGGACTATCGAACATTCAGTACTTC. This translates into CASSLGGLSNIQYF.

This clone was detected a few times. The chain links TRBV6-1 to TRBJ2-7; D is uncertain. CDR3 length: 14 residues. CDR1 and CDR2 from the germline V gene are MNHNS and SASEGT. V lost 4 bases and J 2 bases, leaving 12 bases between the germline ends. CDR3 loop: CASSVERGTYEQYF. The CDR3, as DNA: TGTGCCAGCAGTGTCGAGCGCGGAACCTACGAGCAGTACTTC.

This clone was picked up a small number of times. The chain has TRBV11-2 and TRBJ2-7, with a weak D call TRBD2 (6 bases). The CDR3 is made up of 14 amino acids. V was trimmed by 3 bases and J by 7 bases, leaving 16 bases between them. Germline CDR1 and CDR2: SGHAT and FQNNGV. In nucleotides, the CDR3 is TGTGCCAGCAGCTTTCCGGGGGAACAAAGGGAGCAGTACTTC. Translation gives CASSFPGEQREQYF.

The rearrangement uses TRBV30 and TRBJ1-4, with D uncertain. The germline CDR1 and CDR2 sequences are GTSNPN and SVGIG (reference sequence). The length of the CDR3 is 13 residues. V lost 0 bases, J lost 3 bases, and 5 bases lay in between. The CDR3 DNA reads TGTGCCTGGAGTGTACAGCCTAATGAAAAACTGTTTTTT. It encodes CAWSVQPNEKLFF. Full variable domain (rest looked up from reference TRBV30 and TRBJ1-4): SQTIHQWPATLVQPVGSPLSLECTVEGTSNPNLYWYRQAAGRGLQLLFYSVGIGQISSEVPQNLSASRPQDRQFILSSKKLLLSDSGFYLCAWSVQPNEKLFFGSGTQLSVL.

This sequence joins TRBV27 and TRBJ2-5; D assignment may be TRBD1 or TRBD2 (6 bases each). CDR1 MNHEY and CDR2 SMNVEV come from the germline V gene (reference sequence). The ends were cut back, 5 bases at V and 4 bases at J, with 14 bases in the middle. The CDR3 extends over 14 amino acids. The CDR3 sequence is CASSLIGGRETQYF. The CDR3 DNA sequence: TGTGCCAGCAGTCTTATCGGGGGCCGAGAGACCCAGTACTTC.

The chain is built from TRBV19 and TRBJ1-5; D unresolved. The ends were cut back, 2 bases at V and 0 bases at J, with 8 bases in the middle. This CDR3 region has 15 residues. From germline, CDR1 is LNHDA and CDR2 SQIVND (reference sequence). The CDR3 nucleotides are TGTGCCAGTAGTATACCGGGGAATAGCAATCAGCCCCAGCATTTT. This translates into CASSIPGNSNQPQHF.

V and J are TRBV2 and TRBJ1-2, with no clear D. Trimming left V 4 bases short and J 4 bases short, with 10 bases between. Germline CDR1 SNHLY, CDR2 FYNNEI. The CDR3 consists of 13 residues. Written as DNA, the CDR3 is TGTGCCAGCAGTGCGGAACAGACCTATGGCTACACCTTC. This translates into CASSAEQTYGYTF.